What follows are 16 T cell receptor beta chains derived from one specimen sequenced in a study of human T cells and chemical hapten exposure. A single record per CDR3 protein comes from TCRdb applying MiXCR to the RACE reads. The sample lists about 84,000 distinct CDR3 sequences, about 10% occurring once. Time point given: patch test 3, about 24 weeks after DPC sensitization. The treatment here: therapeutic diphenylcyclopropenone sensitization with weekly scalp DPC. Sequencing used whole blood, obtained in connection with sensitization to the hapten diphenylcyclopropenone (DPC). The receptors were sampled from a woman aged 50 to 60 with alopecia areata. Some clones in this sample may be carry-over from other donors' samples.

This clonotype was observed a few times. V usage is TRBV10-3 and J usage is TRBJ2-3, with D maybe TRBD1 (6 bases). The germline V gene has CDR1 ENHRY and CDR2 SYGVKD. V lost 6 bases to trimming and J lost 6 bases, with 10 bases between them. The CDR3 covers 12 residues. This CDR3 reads CAISRGADTQYF. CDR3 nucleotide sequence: TGTGCCATCAGCAGGGGAGCGGATACGCAGTATTTT.

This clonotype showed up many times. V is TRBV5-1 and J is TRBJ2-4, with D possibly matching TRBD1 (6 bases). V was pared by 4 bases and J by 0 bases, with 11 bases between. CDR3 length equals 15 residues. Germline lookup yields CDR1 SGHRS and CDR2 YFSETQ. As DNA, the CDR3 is TGCGCCAGCAGCAAAAGGACAGTAGCCAAAAACATTCAGTACTTC. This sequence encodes CASSKRTVAKNIQYF.

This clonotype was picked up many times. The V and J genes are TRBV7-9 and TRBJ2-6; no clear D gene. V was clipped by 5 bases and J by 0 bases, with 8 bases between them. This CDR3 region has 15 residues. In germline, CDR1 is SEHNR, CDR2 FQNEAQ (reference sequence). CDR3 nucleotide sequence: TGTGCCAGCAGCAACTGGGGCTCTGGGGCCAACGTCCTGACTTTC. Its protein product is CASSNWGSGANVLTF.

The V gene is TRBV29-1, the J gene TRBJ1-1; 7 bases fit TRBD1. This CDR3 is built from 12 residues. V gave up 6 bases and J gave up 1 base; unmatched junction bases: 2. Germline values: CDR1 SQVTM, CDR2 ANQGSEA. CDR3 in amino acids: CSVRQGNTEAFF. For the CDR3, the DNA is TGCAGCGTGAGACAGGGGAACACTGAAGCTTTCTTT.

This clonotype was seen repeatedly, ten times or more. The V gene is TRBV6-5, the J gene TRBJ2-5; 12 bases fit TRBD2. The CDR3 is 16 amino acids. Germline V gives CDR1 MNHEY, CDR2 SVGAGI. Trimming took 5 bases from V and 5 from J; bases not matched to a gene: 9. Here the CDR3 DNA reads TGTGCCAGCAGTCCCGGACTAGCGGGAAGGATGGAGACCCAGTACTTC. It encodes CASSPGLAGRMETQYF.

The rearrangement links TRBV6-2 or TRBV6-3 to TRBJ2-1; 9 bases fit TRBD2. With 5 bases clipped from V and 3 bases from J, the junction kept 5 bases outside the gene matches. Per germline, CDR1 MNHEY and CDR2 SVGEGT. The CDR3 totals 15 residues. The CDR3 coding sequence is TGTGCCAGCAGTCGACTAGCGGACCTCTACAATGAGCAGTTCTTC. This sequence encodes CASSRLADLYNEQFF.

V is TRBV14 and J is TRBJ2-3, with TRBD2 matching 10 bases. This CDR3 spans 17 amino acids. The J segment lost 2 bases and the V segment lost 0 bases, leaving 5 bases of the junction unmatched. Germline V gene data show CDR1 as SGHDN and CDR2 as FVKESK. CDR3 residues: CASSQESLAGVTDTQYF. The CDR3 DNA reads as TGTGCCAGCAGCCAAGAAAGTCTAGCGGGAGTCACAGATACGCAGTATTTT.

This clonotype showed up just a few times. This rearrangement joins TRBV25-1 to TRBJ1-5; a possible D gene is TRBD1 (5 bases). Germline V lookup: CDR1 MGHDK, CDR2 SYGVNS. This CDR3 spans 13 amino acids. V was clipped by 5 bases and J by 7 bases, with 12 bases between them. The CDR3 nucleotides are TGTGCCAGCAGTACGGGGACCAGGCAGCCCCAGCATTTT. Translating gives CASSTGTRQPQHF.

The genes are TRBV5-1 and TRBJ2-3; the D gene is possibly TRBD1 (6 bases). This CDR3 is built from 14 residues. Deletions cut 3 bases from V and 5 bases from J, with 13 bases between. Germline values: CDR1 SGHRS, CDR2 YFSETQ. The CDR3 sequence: CASSSQAGEDTQYF. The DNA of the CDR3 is TGCGCCAGCAGCTCCCAGGCAGGGGAAGATACGCAGTATTTT.

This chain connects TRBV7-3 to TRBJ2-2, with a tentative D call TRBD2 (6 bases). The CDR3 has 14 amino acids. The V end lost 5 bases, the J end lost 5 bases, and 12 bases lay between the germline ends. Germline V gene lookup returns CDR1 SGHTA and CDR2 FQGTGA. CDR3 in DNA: TGTGCCAGCAGCCCGGGACTTGCTACCGGGGAGCTGTTTTTT. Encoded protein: CASSPGLATGELFF.

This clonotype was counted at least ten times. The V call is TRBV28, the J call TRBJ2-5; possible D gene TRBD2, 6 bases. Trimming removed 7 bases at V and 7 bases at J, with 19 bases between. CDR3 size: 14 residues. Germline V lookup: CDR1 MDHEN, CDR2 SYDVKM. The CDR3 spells CASTVAVAGMTQYF. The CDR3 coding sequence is TGTGCCAGCACCGTAGCGGTGGCGGGGATGACCCAGTACTTC. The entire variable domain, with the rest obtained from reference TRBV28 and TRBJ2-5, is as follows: DVKVTQSSRYLVKRTGEKVFLECVQDMDHENMFWYRQDPGLGLRLIYFSYDVKMKEKGDIPEGYSVSREKKERFSLILESASTNQTSMYLCASTVAVAGMTQYFGPGTRLLVL.

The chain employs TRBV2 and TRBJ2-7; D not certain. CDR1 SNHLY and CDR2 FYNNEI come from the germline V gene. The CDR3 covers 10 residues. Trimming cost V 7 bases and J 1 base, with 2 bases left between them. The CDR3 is CASKSYEQYF. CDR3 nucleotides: TGTGCCAGCAAATCCTACGAGCAGTACTTC.

The DNA for the CDR3 is TGTGCCAGCAGCCAAGATTGGACTAGCGGGAGTAATGAGCAGTTCTTC. This gives the protein CASSQDWTSGSNEQFF. The chain links TRBV4-2 to TRBJ2-1; 13 bases line up with TRBD2. Germline-derived CDR1 and CDR2 are LGHNA and YNFKEQ. CDR3 length: 16 residues. Trimming cost V 0 bases and J 7 bases; bases outside gene matches: 3.

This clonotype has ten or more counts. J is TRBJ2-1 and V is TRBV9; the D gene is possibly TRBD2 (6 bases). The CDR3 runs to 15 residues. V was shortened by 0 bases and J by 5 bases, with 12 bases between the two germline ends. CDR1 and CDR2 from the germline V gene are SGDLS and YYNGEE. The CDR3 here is CASSVAGTRHNEQFF. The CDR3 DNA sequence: TGTGCCAGCAGCGTAGCTGGGACTCGACACAATGAGCAGTTCTTC.

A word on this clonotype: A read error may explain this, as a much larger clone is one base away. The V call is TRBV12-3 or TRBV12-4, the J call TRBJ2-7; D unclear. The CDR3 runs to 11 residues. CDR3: CTSREVDEQYF. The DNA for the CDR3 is TGTACCAGCCGCGAGGTCGACGAGCAGTACTTC.

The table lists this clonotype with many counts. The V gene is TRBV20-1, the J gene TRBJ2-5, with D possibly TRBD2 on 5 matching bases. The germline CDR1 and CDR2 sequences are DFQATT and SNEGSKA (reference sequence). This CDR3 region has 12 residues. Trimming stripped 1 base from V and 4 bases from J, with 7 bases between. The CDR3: CSARGGVETQYF. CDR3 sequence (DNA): TGCAGTGCTAGAGGGGGAGTAGAGACCCAGTACTTC.